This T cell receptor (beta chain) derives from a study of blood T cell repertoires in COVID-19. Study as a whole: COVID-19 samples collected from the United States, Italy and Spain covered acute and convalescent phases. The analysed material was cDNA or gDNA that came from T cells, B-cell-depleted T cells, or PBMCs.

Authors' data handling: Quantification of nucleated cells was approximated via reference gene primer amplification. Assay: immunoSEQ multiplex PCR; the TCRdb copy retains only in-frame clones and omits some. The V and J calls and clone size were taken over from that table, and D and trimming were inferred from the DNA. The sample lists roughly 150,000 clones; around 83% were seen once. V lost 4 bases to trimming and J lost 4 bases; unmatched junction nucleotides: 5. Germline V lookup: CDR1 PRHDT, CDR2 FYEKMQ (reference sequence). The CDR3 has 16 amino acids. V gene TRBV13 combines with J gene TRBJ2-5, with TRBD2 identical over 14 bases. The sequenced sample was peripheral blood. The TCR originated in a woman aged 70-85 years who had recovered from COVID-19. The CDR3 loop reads CASSSWGTSGRETQYF. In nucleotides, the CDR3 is TGTGCCAGCAGCTCCTGGGGGACTAGCGGGAGAGAGACCCAGTACTTC.